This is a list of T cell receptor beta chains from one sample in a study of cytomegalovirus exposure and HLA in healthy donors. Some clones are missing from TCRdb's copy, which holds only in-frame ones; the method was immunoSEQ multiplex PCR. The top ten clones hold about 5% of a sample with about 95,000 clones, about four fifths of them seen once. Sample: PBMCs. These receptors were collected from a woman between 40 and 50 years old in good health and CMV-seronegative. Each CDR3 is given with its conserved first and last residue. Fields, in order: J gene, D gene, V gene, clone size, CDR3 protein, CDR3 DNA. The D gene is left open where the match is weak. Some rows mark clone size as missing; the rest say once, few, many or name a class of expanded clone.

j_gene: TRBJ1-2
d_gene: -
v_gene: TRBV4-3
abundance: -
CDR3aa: CASSHQRTGEGYTF
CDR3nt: TGCGCCAGCAGCCACCAGCGAACGGGGGAGGGCTACACCTTC

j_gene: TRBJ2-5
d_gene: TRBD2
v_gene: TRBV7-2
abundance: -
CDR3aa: CAGSLPRLAGAETQYF
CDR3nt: TGTGCCGGCAGCTTACCTAGACTAGCGGGGGCCGAGACCCAGTACTTC

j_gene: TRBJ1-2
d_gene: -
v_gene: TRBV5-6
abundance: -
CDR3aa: CASSLAANSYGYTF
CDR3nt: TGTGCCAGCAGCTTGGCCGCAAACAGCTATGGCTACACCTTC

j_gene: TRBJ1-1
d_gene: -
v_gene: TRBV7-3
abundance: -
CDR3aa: CASSLTQNTEAFF
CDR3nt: TGTGCCAGCAGCTTAACCCAGAACACTGAAGCTTTCTTT

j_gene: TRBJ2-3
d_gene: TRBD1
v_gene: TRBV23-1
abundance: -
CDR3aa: CASSQAQGASTDTQYF
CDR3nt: TGCGCCAGCAGTCAAGCACAGGGGGCTAGCACAGATACGCAGTATTTT

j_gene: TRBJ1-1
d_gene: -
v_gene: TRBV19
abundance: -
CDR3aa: CASRFGDIEAFF
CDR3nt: TGTGCCTCACGGTTCGGCGACATTGAAGCTTTCTTT

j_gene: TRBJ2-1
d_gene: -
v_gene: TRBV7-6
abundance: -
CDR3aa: CASSSRDTEQFF
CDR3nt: TGTGCCAGCAGCTCCCGGGACACCGAGCAGTTCTTC

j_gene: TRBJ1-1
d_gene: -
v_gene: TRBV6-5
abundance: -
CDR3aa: CASSSPDTEAFF
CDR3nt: TGTGCCAGCAGTTCCCCAGACACTGAAGCTTTCTTT

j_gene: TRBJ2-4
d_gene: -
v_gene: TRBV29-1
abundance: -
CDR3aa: CSVLVGHTNIQYF
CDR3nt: TGCAGCGTTCTGGTGGGGCATACAAACATTCAGTACTTC

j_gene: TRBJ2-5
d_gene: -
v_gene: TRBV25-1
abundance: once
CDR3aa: CASSEWGWGRNQETQYF
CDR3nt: TGTGCCAGCAGTGAATGGGGTTGGGGGCGGAACCAAGAGACCCAGTACTTC

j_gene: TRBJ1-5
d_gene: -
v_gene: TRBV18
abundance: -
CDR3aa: CASSPRARGSNQPQHF
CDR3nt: TGTGCCAGCTCACCCAGGGCCCGGGGGAGCAATCAGCCCCAGCATTTT

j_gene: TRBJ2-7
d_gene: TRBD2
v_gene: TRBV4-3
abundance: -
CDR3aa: CASSHRVVAGTYEQYF
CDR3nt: TGCGCCAGCAGCCACCGAGTAGTAGCGGGAACCTACGAGCAGTACTTC

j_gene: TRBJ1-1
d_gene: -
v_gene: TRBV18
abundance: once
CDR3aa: CASSSTGDEGTEAFF
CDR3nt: TGTGCCAGCTCATCGACAGGTGACGAAGGCACTGAAGCTTTCTTT

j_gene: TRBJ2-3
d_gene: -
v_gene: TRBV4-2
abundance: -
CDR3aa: CASSQGLEIGGTQYF
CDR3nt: TGTGCCAGCAGCCAAGGTCTGGAGATCGGAGGAACGCAGTATTTT

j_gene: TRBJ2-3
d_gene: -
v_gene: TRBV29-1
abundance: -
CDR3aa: CSDRRGKDTQYF
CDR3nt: TGCAGCGATCGCAGAGGTAAGGATACGCAGTATTTT

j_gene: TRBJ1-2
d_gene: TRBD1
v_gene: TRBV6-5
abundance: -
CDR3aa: CVSSYKRQGGDYGYTF
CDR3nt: TGTGTCAGCAGTTACAAAAGACAGGGTGGTGACTATGGCTACACCTTC

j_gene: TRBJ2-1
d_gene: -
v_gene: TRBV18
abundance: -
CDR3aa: CASSPDGLYYNEQFF
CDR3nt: TGTGCCAGCTCACCAGACGGACTTTACTACAATGAGCAGTTCTTC

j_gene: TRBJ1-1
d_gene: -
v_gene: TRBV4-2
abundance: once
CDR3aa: CASSQSRTLAFF
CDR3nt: TGTGCCAGCAGCCAATCGAGGACTTTAGCTTTCTTT

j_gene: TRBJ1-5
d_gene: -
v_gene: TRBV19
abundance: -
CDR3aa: CAISGGRNQPQHF
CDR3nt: TGTGCCATCAGCGGGGGACGCAATCAGCCCCAGCATTTT

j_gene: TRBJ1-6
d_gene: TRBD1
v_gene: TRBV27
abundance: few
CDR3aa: CASSLQGGASPLHF
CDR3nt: TGTGCCAGCAGTTTACAGGGGGGAGCATCACCCCTCCACTTT

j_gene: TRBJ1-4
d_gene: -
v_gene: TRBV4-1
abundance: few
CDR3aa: CASSHQSQGDEKLFF
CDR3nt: TGCGCCAGCAGCCATCAGTCACAGGGTGATGAAAAACTGTTTTTT

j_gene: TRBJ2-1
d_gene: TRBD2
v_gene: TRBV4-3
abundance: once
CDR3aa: CASSQARTSGGFSEQFF
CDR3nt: TGCGCCAGCAGCCAGGCTCGGACTAGCGGGGGTTTTAGTGAGCAGTTCTTC

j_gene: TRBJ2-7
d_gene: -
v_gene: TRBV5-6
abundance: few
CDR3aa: CASSSAAGYEQYF
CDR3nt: TGTGCCAGCAGCTCCGCGGCGGGCTACGAGCAGTACTTC

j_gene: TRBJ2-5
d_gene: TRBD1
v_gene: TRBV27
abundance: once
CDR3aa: CASKPDRAGQTQYF
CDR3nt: TGTGCCAGCAAACCTGACAGGGCTGGACAGACCCAGTACTTC

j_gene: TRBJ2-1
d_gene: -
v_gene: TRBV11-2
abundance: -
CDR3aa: CASSLLGLEQFF
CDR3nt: TGTGCCAGCAGCTTATTGGGGCTCGAGCAGTTCTTC

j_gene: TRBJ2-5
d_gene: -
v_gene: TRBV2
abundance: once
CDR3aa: CASVVWRGPQETQYF
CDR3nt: TGTGCCAGCGTAGTTTGGCGGGGGCCCCAAGAGACCCAGTACTTC

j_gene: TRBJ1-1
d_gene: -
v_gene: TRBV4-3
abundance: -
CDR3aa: CASSQEPQGSGTDTEAFF
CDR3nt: TGCGCCAGCAGCCAAGAGCCGCAGGGTAGCGGGACTGACACTGAAGCTTTCTTT

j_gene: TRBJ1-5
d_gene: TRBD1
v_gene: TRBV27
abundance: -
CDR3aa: CASSPGQGHQPQHF
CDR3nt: TGTGCCAGCAGTCCCGGACAGGGACATCAGCCCCAGCATTTT

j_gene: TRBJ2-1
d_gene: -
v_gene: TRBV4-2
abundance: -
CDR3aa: CASSQGAAGVYNEQFF
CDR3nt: TGTGCCAGCAGCCAAGGGGCGGCGGGTGTATACAATGAGCAGTTCTTC

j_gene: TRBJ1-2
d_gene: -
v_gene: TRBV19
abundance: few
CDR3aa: CASDSSSSGVYGYTF
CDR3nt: TGTGCCAGTGATTCCTCCTCATCAGGGGTCTATGGCTACACCTTC

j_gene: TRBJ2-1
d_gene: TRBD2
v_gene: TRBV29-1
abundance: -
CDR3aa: CSVNGGMDNEQFF
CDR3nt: TGCAGCGTCAACGGGGGGATGGACAATGAGCAGTTCTTC

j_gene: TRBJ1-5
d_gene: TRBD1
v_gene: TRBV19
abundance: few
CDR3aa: CASSNGRDSLPQHF
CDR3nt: TGTGCCAGTAGTAATGGCCGGGACAGCCTCCCCCAGCATTTT

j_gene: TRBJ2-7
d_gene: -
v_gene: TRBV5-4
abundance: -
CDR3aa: CASRQASSYEQYF
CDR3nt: TGTGCCAGCAGACAGGCTAGCTCCTACGAGCAGTACTTC

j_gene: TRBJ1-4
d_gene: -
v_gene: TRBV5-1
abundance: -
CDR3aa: CASRLNEKLFF
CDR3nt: TGCGCCAGCAGGTTAAATGAAAAACTGTTTTTT

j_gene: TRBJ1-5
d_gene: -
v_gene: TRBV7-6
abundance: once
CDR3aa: CASSLARGVSQPQHF
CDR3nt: TGTGCCAGCAGCTTAGCCAGGGGAGTAAGTCAGCCCCAGCATTTT

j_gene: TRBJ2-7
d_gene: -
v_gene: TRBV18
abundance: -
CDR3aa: CASSPRGLDEQYF
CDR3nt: TGTGCCAGCTCACCAAGGGGACTCGACGAGCAGTACTTC

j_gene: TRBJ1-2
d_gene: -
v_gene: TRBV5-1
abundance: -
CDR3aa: CASSLGGQTLTGGYGYTF
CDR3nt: TGCGCCAGCAGCTTGGGCGGACAGACTCTGACCGGAGGCTATGGCTACACCTTC

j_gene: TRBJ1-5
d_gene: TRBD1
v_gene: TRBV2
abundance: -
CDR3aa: CASSEGAGGSNQPQHF
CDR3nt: TGTGCCAGCAGTGAAGGTGCAGGGGGTAGCAATCAGCCCCAGCATTTT

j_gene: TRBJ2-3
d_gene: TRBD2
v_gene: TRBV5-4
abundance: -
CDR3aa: CASRWAGGSTDTQYF
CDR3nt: TGTGCCAGCAGATGGGCGGGGGGGAGCACAGATACGCAGTATTTT

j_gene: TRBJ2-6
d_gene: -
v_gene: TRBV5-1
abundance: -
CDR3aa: CASSLAEGRRSSGANVLTF
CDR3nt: TGCGCCAGCAGCTTGGCCGAGGGCAGGAGAAGCTCTGGGGCCAACGTCCTGACTTTC

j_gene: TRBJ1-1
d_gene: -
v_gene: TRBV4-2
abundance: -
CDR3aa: CASSPLDRKNTEAFF
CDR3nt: TGTGCCAGCAGCCCCCTGGACAGAAAGAACACTGAAGCTTTCTTT

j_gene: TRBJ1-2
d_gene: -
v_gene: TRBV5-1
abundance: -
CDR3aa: CASSLEPGYYGYTF
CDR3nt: TGCGCCAGCAGCTTGGAACCAGGGTACTATGGCTACACCTTC

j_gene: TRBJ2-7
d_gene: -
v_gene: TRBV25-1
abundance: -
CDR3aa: CASRTPGQGYEQYF
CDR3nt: TGTGCCAGCAGAACCCCGGGACAAGGCTACGAGCAGTACTTC

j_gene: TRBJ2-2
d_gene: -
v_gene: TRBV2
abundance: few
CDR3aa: CASSESGTGELFF
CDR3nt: TGTGCCAGCAGTGAATCCGGGACCGGGGAGCTGTTTTTT

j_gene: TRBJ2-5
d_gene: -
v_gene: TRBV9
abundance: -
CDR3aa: CASSVSDRRETQYF
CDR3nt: TGTGCCAGCAGCGTGAGTGACAGGAGGGAGACCCAGTACTTC

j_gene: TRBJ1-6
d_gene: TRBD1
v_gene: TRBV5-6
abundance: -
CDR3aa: CASSWGQGAVYNSPLHF
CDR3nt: TGTGCCAGCAGTTGGGGACAGGGGGCCGTCTATAATTCACCCCTCCACTTT

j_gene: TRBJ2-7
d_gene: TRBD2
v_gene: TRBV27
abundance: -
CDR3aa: CASSAGLTYEQYF
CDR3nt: TGTGCCAGCAGTGCGGGACTAACCTACGAGCAGTACTTC

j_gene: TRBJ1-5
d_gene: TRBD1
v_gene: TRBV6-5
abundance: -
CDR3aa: CASSHGSGGSQPQHF
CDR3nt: TGTGCCAGCAGTCACGGATCAGGGGGGAGTCAGCCCCAGCATTTT